The clone carrying this TCR beta chain was counted only a few times. Antigen specificity is unknown. This sample stems from a study of cytotoxic CD8 clonotypes in ibrutinib-treated CLL. The germline CDR1 and CDR2 sequences are MGHRA and YSYEKL. The CDR3 is made up of 15 amino acids. Trimming cost V 0 bases and J 7 bases, with 10 bases left between them. Cryopreserved PBMCs supplied about 2 micrograms of genomic DNA for TCR beta libraries. Clones were sequenced by immunoSEQ multiplex PCR, and TCRdb holds only the in-frame ones, with some missing. Of just over 200,000 clones listed, approximately 75% are singletons. Whole-study findings and limits: Age-matched healthy donor levels were exceeded by baseline clonality, which tracked circulating CD8+ T-cell counts. Public clonotypes were seen rarely and were contracted or stable on treatment.

The sample was PBMCs, taken after 12 months of ibrutinib treatment. The TCR originated in a human donor with chronic lymphocytic leukemia. The chain is built from TRBV4-1 and TRBJ1-6; D remains ambiguous. CDR3 in DNA: TGCGCCAGCAGCCAAGAGCTCACACCGAATTCACCCCTCCACTTT. Translated: CASSQELTPNSPLHF.